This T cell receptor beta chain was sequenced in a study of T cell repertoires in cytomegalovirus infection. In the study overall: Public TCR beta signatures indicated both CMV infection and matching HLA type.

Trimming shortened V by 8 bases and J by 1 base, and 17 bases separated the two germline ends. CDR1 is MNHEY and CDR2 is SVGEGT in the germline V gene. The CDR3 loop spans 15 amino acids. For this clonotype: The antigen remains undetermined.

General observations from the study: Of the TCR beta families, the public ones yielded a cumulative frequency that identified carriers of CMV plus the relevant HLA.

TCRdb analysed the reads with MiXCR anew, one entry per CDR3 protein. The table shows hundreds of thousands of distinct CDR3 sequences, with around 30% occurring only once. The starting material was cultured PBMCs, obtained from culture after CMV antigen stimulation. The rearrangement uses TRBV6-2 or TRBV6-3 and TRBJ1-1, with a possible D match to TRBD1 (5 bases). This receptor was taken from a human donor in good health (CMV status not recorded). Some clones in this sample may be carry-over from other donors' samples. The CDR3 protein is CASDRYWGKNTEAFF. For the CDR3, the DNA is TGTGCCAGCGACCGATACTGGGGGAAGAACACTGAAGCTTTCTTT.